The entry that follows covers one TCR beta chain sequence. The antigen is not known. Using immunoSEQ multiplex PCR, the repertoire was profiled, and TCRdb retains in-frame clones only, with some absent. The sample records 25,000 to 30,000 clones, 80% to 95% being singletons. These data come from a study of T cells in tuberculosis. General study findings and limits: Cases with active tuberculosis were adults, while controls were adolescents. Classification accuracy was 87% (AUROC 0.7 to 0.95) with the GMM-specific repertoire. Active tuberculosis TCR-alpha repertoires lay closer to GMM-specific TCRs than IGRA-negative controls, suggesting clonal expansion.

Material: PBMCs. The source of this sequence is a donor between 10 and 35 years old with latent tuberculosis or without tuberculosis infection.

CDR3 in DNA: TGCGCCAGCAGCATCGGGACAGGGGGGGAGACCCAGTACTTC. Protein sequence: CASSIGTGGETQYF. The chain links TRBV5-1 to TRBJ2-5, with 11 bases lining up with TRBD1. Germline-derived CDR1 and CDR2 are SGHRS and YFSETQ. The CDR3 runs to 14 residues. Unmatched junction bases numbered 4, after V lost 4 bases and J lost 5 bases.